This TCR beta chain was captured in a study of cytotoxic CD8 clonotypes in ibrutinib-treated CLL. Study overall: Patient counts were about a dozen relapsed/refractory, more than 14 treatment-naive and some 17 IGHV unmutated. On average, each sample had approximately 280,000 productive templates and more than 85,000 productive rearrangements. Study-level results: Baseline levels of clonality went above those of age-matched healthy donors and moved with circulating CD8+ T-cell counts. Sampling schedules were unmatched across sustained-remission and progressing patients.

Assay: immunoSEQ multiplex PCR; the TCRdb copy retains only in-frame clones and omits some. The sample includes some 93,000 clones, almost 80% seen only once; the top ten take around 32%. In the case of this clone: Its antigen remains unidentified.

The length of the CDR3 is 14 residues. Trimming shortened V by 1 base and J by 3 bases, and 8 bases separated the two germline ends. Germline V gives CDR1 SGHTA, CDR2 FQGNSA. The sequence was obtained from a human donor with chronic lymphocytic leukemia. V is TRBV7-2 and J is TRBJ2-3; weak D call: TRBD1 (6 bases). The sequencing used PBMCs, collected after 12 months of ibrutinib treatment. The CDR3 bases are TGTGCCAGCAGCTTAGGGACAGAGACAGATACGCAGTATTTT. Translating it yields CASSLGTETDTQYF.